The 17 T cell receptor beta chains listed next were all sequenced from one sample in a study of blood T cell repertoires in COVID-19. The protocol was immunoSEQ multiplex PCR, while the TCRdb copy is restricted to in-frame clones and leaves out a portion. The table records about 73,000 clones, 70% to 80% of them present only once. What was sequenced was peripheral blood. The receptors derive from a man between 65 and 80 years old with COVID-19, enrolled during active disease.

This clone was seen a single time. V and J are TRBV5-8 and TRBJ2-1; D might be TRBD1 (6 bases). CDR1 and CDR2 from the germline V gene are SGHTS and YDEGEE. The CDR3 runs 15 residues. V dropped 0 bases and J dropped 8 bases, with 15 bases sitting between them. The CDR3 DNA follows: TGTGCCAGCAGCTTGGCTTACAGGGCGTGGTATGAGCAGTTCTTC. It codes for CASSLAYRAWYEQFF.

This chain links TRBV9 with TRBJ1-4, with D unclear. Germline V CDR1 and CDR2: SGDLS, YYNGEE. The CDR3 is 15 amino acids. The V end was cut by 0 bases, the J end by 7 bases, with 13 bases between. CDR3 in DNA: TGTGCCAGCAGCGTAGGGATCGGGGTTGGTGAAAAACTGTTTTTT. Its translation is CASSVGIGVGEKLFF. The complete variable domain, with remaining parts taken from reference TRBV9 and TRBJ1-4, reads DSGVTQTPKHLITATGQRVTLRCSPRSGDLSVYWYQQSLDQGLQFLIQYYNGEERAKGNILERFSAQQFPDLHSELNLSSLELGDSALYFCASSVGIGVGEKLFFGSGTQLSVL.

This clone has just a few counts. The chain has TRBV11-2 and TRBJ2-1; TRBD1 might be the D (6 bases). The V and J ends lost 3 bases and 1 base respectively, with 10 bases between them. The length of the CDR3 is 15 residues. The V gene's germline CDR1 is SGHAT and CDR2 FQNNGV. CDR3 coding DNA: TGTGCCAGCAGCTTGACGGACAGTTCCTACAATGAGCAGTTCTTC. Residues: CASSLTDSSYNEQFF.

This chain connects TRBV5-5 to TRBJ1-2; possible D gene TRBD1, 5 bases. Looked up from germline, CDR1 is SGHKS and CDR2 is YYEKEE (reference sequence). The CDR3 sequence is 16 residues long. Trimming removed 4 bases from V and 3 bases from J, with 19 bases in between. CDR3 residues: CASSVEVGLSYYGYTF. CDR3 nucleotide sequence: TGTGCCAGCAGCGTCGAGGTGGGACTGAGCTACTATGGCTACACCTTC.

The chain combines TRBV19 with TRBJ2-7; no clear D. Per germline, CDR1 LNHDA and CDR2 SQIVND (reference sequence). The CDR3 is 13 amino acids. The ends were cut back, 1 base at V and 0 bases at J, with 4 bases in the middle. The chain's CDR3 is CASSIGLSYEQYF. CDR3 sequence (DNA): TGTGCCAGTAGTATAGGACTCTCCTACGAGCAGTACTTC. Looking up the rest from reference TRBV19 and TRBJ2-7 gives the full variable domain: DGGITQSPKYLFRKEGQNVTLSCEQNLNHDAMYWYRQDPGQGLRLIYYSQIVNDFQKGDIAEGYSVSREKKESFPLTVTSAQKNPTAFYLCASSIGLSYEQYFGPGTRLTVT.

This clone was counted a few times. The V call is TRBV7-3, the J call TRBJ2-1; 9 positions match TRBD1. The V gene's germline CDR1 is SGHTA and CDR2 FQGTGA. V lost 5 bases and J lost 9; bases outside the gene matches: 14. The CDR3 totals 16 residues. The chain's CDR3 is CASSPNYGGQGSEQFF. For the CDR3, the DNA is TGTGCCAGCAGCCCTAATTATGGGGGACAGGGAAGTGAGCAGTTCTTC.

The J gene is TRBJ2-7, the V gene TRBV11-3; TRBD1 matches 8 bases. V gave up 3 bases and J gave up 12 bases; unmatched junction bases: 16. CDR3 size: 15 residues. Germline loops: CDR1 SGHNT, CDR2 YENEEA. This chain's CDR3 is CASSFQDREAWFLYF. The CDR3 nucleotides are TGTGCCAGCAGCTTCCAGGACAGGGAGGCCTGGTTCTTGTACTTC.

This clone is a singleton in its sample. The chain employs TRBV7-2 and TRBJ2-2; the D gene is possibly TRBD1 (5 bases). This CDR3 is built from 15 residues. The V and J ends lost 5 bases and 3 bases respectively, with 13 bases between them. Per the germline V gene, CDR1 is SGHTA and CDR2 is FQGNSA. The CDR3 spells CASSLFWGDTGELFF. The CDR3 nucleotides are TGTGCCAGCAGCCTTTTCTGGGGCGACACCGGGGAGCTGTTTTTT. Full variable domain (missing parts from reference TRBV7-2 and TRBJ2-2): GAGVSQSPSNKVTEKGKDVELRCDPISGHTALYWYRQSLGQGLEFLIYFQGNSAPDKSGLPSDRFSAERTGGSVSTLTIQRTQQEDSAVYLCASSLFWGDTGELFFGEGSRLTVL.

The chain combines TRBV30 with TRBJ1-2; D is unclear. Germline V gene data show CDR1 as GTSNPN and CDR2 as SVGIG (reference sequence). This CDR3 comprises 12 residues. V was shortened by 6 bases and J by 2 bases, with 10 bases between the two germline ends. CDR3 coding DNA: TGTGCCTGCCCCCTGGCAAACTATGGCTACACCTTC. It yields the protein CACPLANYGYTF.

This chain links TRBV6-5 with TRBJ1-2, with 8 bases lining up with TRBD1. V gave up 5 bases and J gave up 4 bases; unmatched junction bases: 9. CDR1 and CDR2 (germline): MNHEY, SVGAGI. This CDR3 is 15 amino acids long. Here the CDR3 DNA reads TGTGCCAGCAGTCTACAGGGGGAAGATAGCTATGGCTACACCTTC. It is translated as CASSLQGEDSYGYTF.

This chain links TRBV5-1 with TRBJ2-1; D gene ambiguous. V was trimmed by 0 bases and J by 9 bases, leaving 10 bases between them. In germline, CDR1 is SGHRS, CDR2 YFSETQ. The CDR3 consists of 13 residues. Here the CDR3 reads CASSLERFGEQFF. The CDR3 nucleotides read TGCGCCAGCAGCTTGGAGAGGTTCGGTGAGCAGTTCTTC.

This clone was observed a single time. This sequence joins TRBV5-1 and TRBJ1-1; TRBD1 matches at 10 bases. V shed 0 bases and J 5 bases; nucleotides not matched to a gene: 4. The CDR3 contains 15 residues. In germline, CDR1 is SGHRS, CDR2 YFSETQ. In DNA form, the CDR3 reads TGCGCCAGCAGCTTGGCCGGGACAGGGGTAACTGAAGCTTTCTTT. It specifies CASSLAGTGVTEAFF.

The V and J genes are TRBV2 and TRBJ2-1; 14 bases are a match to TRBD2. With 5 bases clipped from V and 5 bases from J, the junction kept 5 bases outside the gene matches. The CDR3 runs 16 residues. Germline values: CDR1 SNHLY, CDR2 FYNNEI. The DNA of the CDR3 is TGTGCCAGCAGTCTGGGACTAGCGGGAGTCAACAATGAGCAGTTCTTC. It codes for CASSLGLAGVNNEQFF.

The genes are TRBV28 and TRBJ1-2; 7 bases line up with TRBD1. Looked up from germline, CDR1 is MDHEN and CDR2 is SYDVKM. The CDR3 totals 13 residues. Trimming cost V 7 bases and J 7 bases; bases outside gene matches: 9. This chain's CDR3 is CASTRTGSFGYTF. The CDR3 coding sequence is TGTGCCAGCACCCGGACAGGTTCCTTTGGCTACACCTTC.

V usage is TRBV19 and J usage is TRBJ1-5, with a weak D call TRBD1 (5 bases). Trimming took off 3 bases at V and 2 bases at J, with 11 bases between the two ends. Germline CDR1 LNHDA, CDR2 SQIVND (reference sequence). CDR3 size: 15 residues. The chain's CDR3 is CASSIIKGGNQPQHF. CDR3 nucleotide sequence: TGTGCCAGTAGTATTATAAAAGGGGGCAATCAGCCCCAGCATTTT.

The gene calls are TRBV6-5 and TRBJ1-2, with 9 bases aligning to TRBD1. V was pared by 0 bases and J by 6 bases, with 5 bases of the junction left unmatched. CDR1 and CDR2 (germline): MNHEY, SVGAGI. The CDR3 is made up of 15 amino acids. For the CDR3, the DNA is TGTGCCAGCAGTTACTCGATGGGACAGGGTAATGGCTACACCTTC. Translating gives CASSYSMGQGNGYTF.

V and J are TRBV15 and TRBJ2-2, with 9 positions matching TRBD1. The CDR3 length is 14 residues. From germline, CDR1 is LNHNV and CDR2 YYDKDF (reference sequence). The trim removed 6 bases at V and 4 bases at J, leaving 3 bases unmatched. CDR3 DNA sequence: TGTGCCACCAGGGGGACAGGGTTCACCGGGGAGCTGTTTTTT. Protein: CATRGTGFTGELFF. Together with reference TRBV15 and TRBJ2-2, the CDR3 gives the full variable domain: DAMVIQNPRYQVTQFGKPVTLSCSQTLNHNVMYWYQQKSSQAPKLLFHYYDKDFNNEADTPDNFQSRRPNTSFCFLDIRSPGLGDTAMYLCATRGTGFTGELFFGEGSRLTVL.